The 17 T cell receptor beta chains below were found in one sample sequenced in a study of early T cells in non-severe SARS-CoV-2 infection. MiXCR, applied by TCRdb to the 5' RACE reads, yields one record per CDR3 protein. The table records roughly 58,000 distinct CDR3 sequences, about 12% of them present only once. The sequencing sample was made of whole blood. The receptors were gathered from an adult who was a healthcare worker with PCR-confirmed SARS-CoV-2 infection or an uninfected control (not recorded which).

The chain employs TRBV25-1 and TRBJ1-2, with unresolved D. The CDR3 totals 11 residues. V lost 3 bases and J lost 4, with 3 bases in between. In germline, CDR1 is MGHDK, CDR2 SYGVNS. The CDR3 region has the DNA TGTGCCAGCAGTGAGGTCTATGGCTACACCTTC. Protein: CASSEVYGYTF.

In its sample, this clonotype was seen many times. This chain links TRBV28 with TRBJ1-1; D possibly corresponds to TRBD1 (5 bases). Trimming left V 8 bases short and J 0 bases short, with 13 bases between. The germline V gene encodes CDR1 MDHEN and CDR2 SYDVKM. CDR3 length: 14 amino acids. The CDR3 bases are TGTGCCAGCGGAACCGGGGCGTTGAACACTGAAGCTTTCTTT. Translated, it gives CASGTGALNTEAFF. Combining the CDR3 with reference TRBV28 and TRBJ1-1 gives the whole variable domain DVKVTQSSRYLVKRTGEKVFLECVQDMDHENMFWYRQDPGLGLRLIYFSYDVKMKEKGDIPEGYSVSREKKERFSLILESASTNQTSMYLCASGTGALNTEAFFGQGTRLTVV.

This clonotype was recorded at least ten times. V is TRBV7-9 and J is TRBJ1-2; D not resolved. The V gene's germline CDR1 is SEHNR and CDR2 FQNEAQ (reference sequence). The CDR3 covers 14 residues. V dropped 1 base and J dropped 4 bases, with 10 bases sitting between them. CDR3 in DNA: TGTGCCAGCAGCTTAGAAGCGGCTTCCTATGGCTACACCTTC. As protein: CASSLEAASYGYTF.

The J gene is TRBJ2-3, the V gene TRBV29-1; D remains ambiguous. The germline CDR1 and CDR2 sequences are SQVTM and ANQGSEA. The V and J ends lost 5 bases and 0 bases respectively, with 9 bases between them. This CDR3 has 13 amino acids. The CDR3 is CSVYGPSTDTQYF. Written as DNA, the CDR3 is TGCAGCGTTTACGGGCCTAGCACAGATACGCAGTATTTT.

The chain links TRBV20-1 to TRBJ1-1; D is ambiguous. The CDR3 is made up of 11 amino acids. Germline values: CDR1 DFQATT, CDR2 SNEGSKA (reference sequence). The ends were cut back, 6 bases at V and 0 bases at J, with 5 bases in the middle. For the CDR3, the DNA is TGCAGTGCCCACCTGAACACTGAAGCTTTCTTT. As protein: CSAHLNTEAFF.

This clonotype was found a few times. CDR3 region: CSAVGSPSYNSPLHF. In DNA form, the CDR3 reads TGCAGTGCCGTCGGATCGCCATCTTATAATTCACCCCTCCACTTT. This rearrangement joins TRBV20-1 to TRBJ1-6, with D unclear. The V end was cut by 6 bases, the J end by 4 bases, with 16 bases between. Germline-derived CDR1 and CDR2 are DFQATT and SNEGSKA (reference sequence). This CDR3 is built from 15 residues.

This clonotype has ten or more counts. The J gene is TRBJ2-6, the V gene TRBV6-6; D remains ambiguous. Germline CDR1 and CDR2: MNHNY and SVGAGI (reference sequence). The V end lost 0 bases, the J end lost 0 bases, and 3 bases lay between the germline ends. The CDR3 totals 15 residues. The DNA for the CDR3 is TGTGCCAGCAGTTACTCGAGCTCTGGGGCCAACGTCCTGACTTTC. Translating gives CASSYSSSGANVLTF.

This clonotype has at least ten counts. Here the CDR3 DNA reads TGTGCCAGCAGGGGTCAGGACAGTGGGTATGGGACCCAGTACTTC. This translates into CASRGQDSGYGTQYF. The chain couples TRBV2 to TRBJ2-5; TRBD1 might be the D (6 bases). V was pared by 6 bases and J by 7 bases, with 21 bases between. Germline lookup yields CDR1 SNHLY and CDR2 FYNNEI. There are 15 residues in the CDR3. The variable domain in full, completed from reference TRBV2 and TRBJ2-5, reads EPEVTQTPSHQVTQMGQEVILRCVPISNHLYFYWYRQILGQKVEFLVSFYNNEISEKSEIFDDQFSVERPDGSNFTLKIRSTKLEDSAMYFCASRGQDSGYGTQYFGPGTRLLVL.

In its sample, this clonotype was seen many times. The chain recombines TRBV7-8 with TRBJ2-2; 7 bases line up with TRBD2. The CDR3 runs 14 residues. Trimming cost V 10 bases and J 0 bases; bases outside gene matches: 5. The germline V gene has CDR1 SGHVS and CDR2 FQNEAQ. The CDR3 nucleotides read TGTGCCACCCGACTAGCTCCGAACACCGGGGAGCTGTTTTTT. It specifies CATRLAPNTGELFF.

This clonotype has only a few counts. The rearrangement joins TRBV7-2 to TRBJ1-1; TRBD1 might be the D (5 bases). Per the germline V gene, CDR1 is SGHTA and CDR2 is FQGNSA. The CDR3 extends over 12 amino acids. V was trimmed by 1 base and J by 11 bases, leaving 11 bases between them. The CDR3 spells CASSLVGRDAFF. The CDR3 nucleotides read TGTGCCAGCAGCTTAGTTGGCAGGGACGCTTTCTTT.

This clonotype was counted ten times or more. The chain combines TRBV11-1 with TRBJ1-2; D call uncertain. Germline-derived CDR1 and CDR2 are SGHAT and FQDESV (reference sequence). The V end was cut by 1 base, the J end by 2 bases, with 14 bases between. The CDR3 sequence is 16 residues long. The CDR3 bases are TGTGCCAGCAGCTTAGGGGGAACAGACTTAAACTATGGCTACACCTTC. This codes for CASSLGGTDLNYGYTF.

At least ten counts were recorded for this clonotype. The J gene is TRBJ2-4, the V gene TRBV27; TRBD2 agrees at 13 bases. This CDR3 has 18 amino acids. Trimming at V came to 5 bases and at J to 0 bases, leaving 7 bases not matched to a gene. Germline V CDR1 and CDR2: MNHEY, SMNVEV (reference sequence). CDR3 nucleotides: TGTGCCAGCAGTCCACTAGCGGGGGGGCCTCAAGCCAAAAACATTCAGTACTTC. It yields the protein CASSPLAGGPQAKNIQYF.

This clonotype was recorded a few times. The CDR3 DNA reads TGTGCCAGCAGTCGGGCGGGGAGCACAGATACGCAGTATTTT. It specifies CASSRAGSTDTQYF. The chain has TRBV6-2 or TRBV6-3 and TRBJ2-3; D is possibly TRBD2 (6 bases). The CDR3 covers 14 residues. The V gene's germline CDR1 is MNHEY and CDR2 SVGEGT. The germline V and J ends were trimmed by 5 bases and 0 bases, with 9 bases remaining between them.

This chain links TRBV18 with TRBJ2-3; unclear D gene. Germline V CDR1 and CDR2: KGHSH, LQKENI. The CDR3 is 12 residues long. The ends were cut back, 3 bases at V and 6 bases at J, with 7 bases in the middle. The CDR3: CASSPGGDTQYF. In DNA form, the CDR3 reads TGTGCCAGCTCACCGGGTGGGGATACGCAGTATTTT.

The chain uses TRBV7-2 and TRBJ2-1, with a weak D call TRBD2 (7 bases). Germline V gives CDR1 SGHTA, CDR2 FQGNSA. The CDR3 consists of 15 residues. Trimming removed 11 bases from V and 1 base from J, with 18 bases in between. CDR3 sequence: CASSGGRGSYNEQFF. CDR3 bases: TGTGCCTCTTCCGGGGGGCGCGGGTCCTACAATGAGCAGTTCTTC.

CDR3 sequence reads: CASSSPGDPDTQYF. In DNA form, the CDR3 reads TGTGCCAGCAGTTCCCCGGGGGACCCGGATACGCAGTATTTT. This chain joins TRBV12-3 or TRBV12-4 and TRBJ2-3, with a possible D match to TRBD2 (6 bases). The CDR3 runs 14 residues. V was trimmed by 4 bases and J by 6 bases, leaving 14 bases between them.

This clonotype was counted a few times. The chain combines TRBV6-6 with TRBJ2-5; 7 bases fit TRBD1. Germline trimming cut 7 bases from V and 1 base from J; bases unmatched to any gene: 3. The CDR3 covers 13 residues. The germline V gene has CDR1 MNHNY and CDR2 SVGAGI (reference sequence). This CDR3 is CASKRQGQETQYF. CDR3 DNA: TGTGCCAGCAAAAGACAGGGCCAAGAGACCCAGTACTTC.